Shown below are 21 T cell receptor beta chains from a single sample sequenced in a study of metastatic and nonmetastatic thyroid tumors. Until they underwent thyroid surgery, no patient had received any treatment. TCRdb recomputed clones from the PCR reads via MiXCR. The table shows roughly 59,000 clones, with under 20% occurring only once. The sequenced sample was blood. The receptors were gathered from a male donor with papillary thyroid cancer or a benign thyroid nodule (not recorded which). Some clones in this sample may be carry-over from other donors' samples.

At least ten counts were recorded for this clone. The chain combines TRBV13 with TRBJ2-5; no definite D call. Trimming shortened V by 2 bases and J by 0 bases, and 1 base separated the two germline ends. Germline CDR1 is PRHDT and CDR2 is FYEKMQ (reference sequence). The CDR3 has 12 residues. The CDR3 DNA is TGTGCCAGCAGCTTATACCAAGAGACCCAGTACTTC. Residues: CASSLYQETQYF.

At least ten counts were recorded for this clone. The chain has TRBV6-1 and TRBJ1-1, with TRBD1 matching over 7 bases. The CDR3 has 15 amino acids. V was pared by 6 bases and J by 6 bases, with 13 bases of the junction left unmatched. The germline V gene encodes CDR1 MNHNS and CDR2 SASEGT. The CDR3 spells CASRPNRGAVAEAFF. CDR3 in DNA: TGTGCCAGCAGGCCGAACAGGGGCGCGGTGGCTGAAGCTTTCTTT.

This clone was seen at least ten times. The rearrangement joins TRBV12-3 or TRBV12-4 to TRBJ2-5, with 8 positions matching TRBD1. V lost 8 bases to trimming and J lost 3 bases; unmatched junction nucleotides: 5. The CDR3 has 13 amino acids. In DNA, the CDR3 is TGTGCCAGCCAATCGGGACAGGAAGAGACCCAGTACTTC. Its translation is CASQSGQEETQYF.

This clone was observed at least ten times. This rearrangement joins TRBV20-1 to TRBJ1-1, with 7 nucleotides matching TRBD1. This CDR3 is 13 amino acids long. Per the germline V gene, CDR1 is DFQATT and CDR2 is SNEGSKA (reference sequence). With 6 bases clipped from V and 4 bases from J, the junction kept 8 bases outside the gene matches. CDR3: CSANTGVVTEAFF. DNA of the CDR3: TGCAGTGCAAACACAGGGGTCGTCACTGAAGCTTTCTTT.

There are many counts of this clone. The rearrangement joins TRBV14 to TRBJ1-3; D not certain. CDR1 SGHDN and CDR2 FVKESK come from the germline V gene. Deletions cut 0 bases from V and 0 bases from J, with 6 bases between. The CDR3 contains 15 residues. CDR3 bases: TGTGCCAGCAGCCAAGATTGGGGCTCTGGAAACACCATATATTTT. Protein sequence: CASSQDWGSGNTIYF.

The sample holds a few counts of this clone. V and J are TRBV27 and TRBJ2-7; 7 bases map to TRBD2. This CDR3 spans 15 amino acids. The V and J ends lost 3 bases and 1 base, in that order; junction bases with no gene match: 6. Germline CDR1 MNHEY, CDR2 SMNVEV (reference sequence). The CDR3 DNA sequence: TGTGCCAGCAGTTTTATGGCTAGCGGATCCTACGAGCAGTACTTC. As protein: CASSFMASGSYEQYF.

For this clone: A much bigger clone sits one base away, suggesting this may be a read error. The chain carries TRBV21-1 and TRBJ1-2; the table assigns TRBD1, which was not confirmed against the DNA. TRBV21-1 is given as a pseudogene. This CDR3 has 19 amino acids. Written as DNA, the CDR3 is TGTGCCAGCAGATCGACTCCCCAGGACAGGGCGTCATCCAACTATGGCTACACCTTC. It yields the protein CASRSTPQDRASSNYGYTF.

This clone has a count of ten or more. The chain carries TRBV28 and TRBJ1-6; possibly TRBD1 for D (6 bases). The V end was cut by 6 bases, the J end by 1 base, with 13 bases between. Germline V gene sequence: CDR1 MDHEN, CDR2 SYDVKM. The CDR3 extends over 16 amino acids. CDR3 residues: CASRSGGASYNSPLHF. DNA of the CDR3: TGTGCCAGCAGGTCGGGGGGGGCTTCCTATAATTCACCCCTCCACTTT.

The V and J genes are TRBV19 and TRBJ2-7; D remains ambiguous. CDR3 length: 12 residues. V lost 4 bases and J 5 bases, leaving 9 bases between the germline ends. Per germline, CDR1 LNHDA and CDR2 SQIVND (reference sequence). CDR3 nucleotide sequence: TGTGCCAGTAGTAGGGTGGGTGACGAGCAGTACTTC. Its protein product is CASSRVGDEQYF. Using reference TRBV19 and TRBJ2-7 for the parts outside the CDR3, the full variable domain is DGGITQSPKYLFRKEGQNVTLSCEQNLNHDAMYWYRQDPGQGLRLIYYSQIVNDFQKGDIAEGYSVSREKKESFPLTVTSAQKNPTAFYLCASSRVGDEQYFGPGTRLTVT.

The rearrangement links TRBV12-3 or TRBV12-4 to TRBJ2-5; D is possibly TRBD1 (5 bases). V was shortened by 6 bases and J by 7 bases, with 15 bases between the two germline ends. This CDR3 is built from 13 residues. CDR3 sequence (DNA): TGTGCCAGCAGCCCGGACCCCCAGGGGACCCAGTACTTC. Residues: CASSPDPQGTQYF.

This clone turned up a few times. The rearrangement uses TRBV6-2 or TRBV6-3 and TRBJ2-7; 12 positions agree with TRBD2. Germline V gives CDR1 MNHEY, CDR2 SVGEGT. The CDR3 length is 15 residues. The CDR3 DNA sequence: TGTGCCAGCAGCAACCTAGCGGGAGGGCACGACGAGAAGTACGTC. Its protein is CASSNLAGGHDEKYV.

This clone has a handful of counts. The chain couples TRBV12-3 or TRBV12-4 to TRBJ2-5; D remains ambiguous. The V and J ends lost 3 bases and 2 bases respectively, with 16 bases between them. CDR3 length: 16 amino acids. The CDR3 sequence: CASSFGVGSLQETQYF. The CDR3, as DNA: TGTGCCAGCAGTTTTGGCGTGGGGTCTCTGCAAGAGACCCAGTACTTC.

Remarks on this clone: One end of the junction is discordant with germline, which a read error may explain. The rearrangement joins TRBV9 to TRBJ2-2; D is undetermined. This CDR3 contains 16 residues. Germline assignment: CDR1 SGDLS and CDR2 YYNGEE. The CDR3 sequence: CASSVTRSTNTGELFF. The CDR3 nucleotides are TGTGCCAGCAGCGTAACGCGGAGTACGAACACCGGTGAGCTGTTTTTT. The entire variable domain, with the rest obtained from reference TRBV9 and TRBJ2-2, is as follows: DSGVTQTPKHLITATGQRVTLRCSPRSGDLSVYWYQQSLDQGLQFLIQYYNGEERAKGNILERFSAQQFPDLHSELNLSSLELGDSALYFCASSVTRSTNTGELFFGEGSRLTVL.

This clone was observed a few times. A much larger clone sits a single nucleotide away, making a read error possible. The chain carries TRBV29-1 and TRBJ2-7, with unresolved D. Trimming cost V 4 bases and J 0 bases, with 7 bases left between them. Germline V gene data show CDR1 as SQVTM and CDR2 as ANQGSEA. The CDR3 has 12 amino acids. The CDR3: CSVAGISYEQYF. In DNA form, the CDR3 reads TGCAGCGTTGCCGGTATCTCCTACGAGCAGTACTTC.

This clone was counted at least ten times. In DNA form, the CDR3 reads TGTGCCAGCAGCGCCTATAGAGGGGGGGATGGCTACACCTTC. Translated, it gives CASSAYRGGDGYTF. The chain has TRBV9 and TRBJ1-2; possibly TRBD1 for D (6 bases). V was clipped by 3 bases and J by 6 bases, with 15 bases between them. The CDR3 has 14 amino acids. From germline, CDR1 is SGDLS and CDR2 YYNGEE. Full variable domain (rest looked up from reference TRBV9 and TRBJ1-2): DSGVTQTPKHLITATGQRVTLRCSPRSGDLSVYWYQQSLDQGLQFLIQYYNGEERAKGNILERFSAQQFPDLHSELNLSSLELGDSALYFCASSAYRGGDGYTFGSGTRLTVV.

At least ten counts were recorded for this clone. The V call is TRBV20-1, the J call TRBJ2-2, with 14 bases fitting TRBD2. Per germline, CDR1 DFQATT and CDR2 SNEGSKA (reference sequence). The ends lost 2 bases at V and 9 bases at J; junction bases unmatched: 11. The CDR3 has 17 amino acids. Written as DNA, the CDR3 is TGCAGTGCTAGAAGACGACTAGCGGGGGGGCTGGTCAGGGAGCTGTTTTTT. Amino acids: CSARRRLAGGLVRELFF.

V and J are TRBV4-3 and TRBJ1-3; D is undetermined. The CDR3 consists of 16 residues. Trimming took 0 bases from V and 4 from J, leaving 13 bases between them. CDR1 LGHNA and CDR2 YSLEER come from the germline V gene. CDR3 DNA: TGCGCCAGCAGCCAAGAGGTGGGATTTGTGGGAAACACCATATATTTT. Translation gives CASSQEVGFVGNTIYF.

At least ten counts were recorded for this clone. This sequence joins TRBV11-2 and TRBJ1-2; TRBD1 matches at 9 bases. This CDR3 has 14 residues. Germline V gene sequence: CDR1 SGHAT, CDR2 FQNNGV. J lost 8 bases, V lost 6 bases, and 10 bases had no gene match. CDR3 sequence reads: CASSNNRGRRGYTF. The DNA for the CDR3 is TGTGCCAGCAGTAACAACAGGGGGCGACGGGGCTACACCTTC.

This clone was recorded at least ten times. The chain links TRBV6-2 or TRBV6-3 to TRBJ1-4; possibly TRBD1 for D (6 bases). CDR1 is MNHEY and CDR2 is SVGEGT in the germline V gene. The CDR3 is 15 residues long. V was cut by 8 bases and J by 0 bases, with 13 bases left in between. This CDR3 reads CASGPGTPTNEKLFF. The CDR3 DNA is TGTGCCAGCGGCCCAGGGACACCAACTAATGAAAAACTGTTTTTT.

This clone was counted ten times or more. Other DNA sequences in the same sample also yield this CDR3. The chain recombines TRBV5-6 with TRBJ1-1; unclear D gene. This CDR3 is 14 amino acids long. V lost 4 bases to trimming and J lost 3 bases, with 13 bases between them. Germline values: CDR1 SGHDT, CDR2 YYEEEE. CDR3 in DNA: TGTGCCAGCAGCGAAAACCTGGGTGACACTGAAGCTTTCTTT. Residues: CASSENLGDTEAFF. Full variable domain (outside the CDR3, taken from reference TRBV5-6 and TRBJ1-1): DAGVTQSPTHLIKTRGQQVTLRCSPKSGHDTVSWYQQALGQGPQFIFQYYEEEERQRGNFPDRFSGHQFPNYSSELNVNALLLGDSALYLCASSENLGDTEAFFGQGTRLTVV.

This clone occurred many times. The identical CDR3 is also encoded by other nucleotide sequences in the sample. The chain's CDR3 is CSASTSSGVETQYF. CDR3 coding DNA: TGCAGTGCTAGCACCTCTAGCGGGGTAGAGACCCAGTACTTC. The rearrangement links TRBV20-1 to TRBJ2-5; 9 nucleotides agree with TRBD2. This CDR3 comprises 14 residues. Per germline, CDR1 DFQATT and CDR2 SNEGSKA (reference sequence). J gave up 4 bases and V 3 bases, and 6 bases lay outside the gene matches.